This T cell receptor beta chain stems from a study of cytotoxic CD8 clonotypes in ibrutinib-treated CLL. Study conclusions and caveats: Relative to age-matched healthy donors, clonality at baseline was higher, and it tracked circulating CD8+ T-cell counts.

Worth noting for this clone: Its antigen is still unknown.

The CDR3 sequence is 14 residues long. Germline-derived CDR1 and CDR2 are SGHDN and FVKESK. V gave up 1 base and J gave up 5 bases, with 11 bases separating them. Deep sequencing aimed at 1 in 200,000 to 1 in 1 million T cells' resolution. This table comes from immunoSEQ multiplex PCR, and its TCRdb copy is limited to in-frame clones, with some not included. The sample lists fewer than 90,000 clones, about 86% occurring once. Investigators sourced 1.5 to 2 micrograms of genomic DNA from cryopreserved PBMCs for TCR beta libraries. This receptor was taken from a human donor with chronic lymphocytic leukemia. Source: PBMCs, taken before ibrutinib treatment. V gene TRBV14 combines with J gene TRBJ2-5; perhaps TRBD2 as D (5 bases). CDR3 protein: CASSQVTGIETQYF. The CDR3 DNA reads TGTGCCAGCAGCCAAGTAACCGGGATCGAGACCCAGTACTTC.